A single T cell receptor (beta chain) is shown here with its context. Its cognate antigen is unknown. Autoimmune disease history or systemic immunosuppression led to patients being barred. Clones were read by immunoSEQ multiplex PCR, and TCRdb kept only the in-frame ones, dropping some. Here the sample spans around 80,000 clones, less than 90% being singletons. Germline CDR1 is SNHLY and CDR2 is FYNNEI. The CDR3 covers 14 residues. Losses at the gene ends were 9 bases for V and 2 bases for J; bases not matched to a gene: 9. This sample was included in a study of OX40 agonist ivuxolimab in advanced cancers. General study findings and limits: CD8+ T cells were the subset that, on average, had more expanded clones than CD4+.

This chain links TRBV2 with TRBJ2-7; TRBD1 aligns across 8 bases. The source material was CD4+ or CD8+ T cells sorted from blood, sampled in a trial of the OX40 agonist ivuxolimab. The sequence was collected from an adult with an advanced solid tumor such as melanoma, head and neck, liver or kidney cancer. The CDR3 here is CASRWTGSTYEQYF. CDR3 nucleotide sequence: TGTGCCAGTCGCTGGACAGGGAGTACCTACGAGCAGTACTTC.